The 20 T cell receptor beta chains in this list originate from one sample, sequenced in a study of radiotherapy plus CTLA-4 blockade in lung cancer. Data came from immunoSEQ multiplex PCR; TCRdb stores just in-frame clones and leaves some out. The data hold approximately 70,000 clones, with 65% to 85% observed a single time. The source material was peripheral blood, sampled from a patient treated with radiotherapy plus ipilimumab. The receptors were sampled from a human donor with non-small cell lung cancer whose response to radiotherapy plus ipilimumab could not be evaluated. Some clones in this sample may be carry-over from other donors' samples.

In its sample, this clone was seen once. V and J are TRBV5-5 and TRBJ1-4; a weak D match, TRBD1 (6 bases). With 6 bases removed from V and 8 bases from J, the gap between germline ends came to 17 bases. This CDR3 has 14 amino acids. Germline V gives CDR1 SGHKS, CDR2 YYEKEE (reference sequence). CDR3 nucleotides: TGTGCCAGCACCACAACAGGGTGGGGAGAAAAACTGTTTTTT. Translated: CASTTTGWGEKLFF.

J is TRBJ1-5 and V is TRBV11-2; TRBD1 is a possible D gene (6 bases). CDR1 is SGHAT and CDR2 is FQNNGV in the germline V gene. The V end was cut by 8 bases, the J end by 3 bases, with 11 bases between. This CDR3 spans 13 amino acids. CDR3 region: CASAQGYNQPQHF. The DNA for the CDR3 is TGTGCCAGCGCACAGGGATACAATCAGCCCCAGCATTTT.

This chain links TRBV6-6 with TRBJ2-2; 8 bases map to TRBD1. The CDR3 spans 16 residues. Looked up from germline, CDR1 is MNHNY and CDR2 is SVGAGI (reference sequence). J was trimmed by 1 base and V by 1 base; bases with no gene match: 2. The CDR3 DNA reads TGTGCCAGCAGTTACTGGGGGACAGGGAACACCGGGGAGCTGTTTTTT. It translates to CASSYWGTGNTGELFF.

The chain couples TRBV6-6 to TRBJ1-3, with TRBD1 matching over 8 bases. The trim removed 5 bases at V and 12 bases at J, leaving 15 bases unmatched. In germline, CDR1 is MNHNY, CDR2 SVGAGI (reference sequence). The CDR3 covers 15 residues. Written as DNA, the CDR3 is TGTGCCAGCAGTCCTCGAGGGCAGGGGGCTCTGGTCATATATTTT. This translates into CASSPRGQGALVIYF.

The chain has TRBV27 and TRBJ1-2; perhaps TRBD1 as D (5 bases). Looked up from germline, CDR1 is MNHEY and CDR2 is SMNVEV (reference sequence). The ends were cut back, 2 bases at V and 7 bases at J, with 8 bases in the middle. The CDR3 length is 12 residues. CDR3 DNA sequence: TGTGCCAGCAGTTTAGGGGGACTTGGCTACACCTTC. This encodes CASSLGGLGYTF.

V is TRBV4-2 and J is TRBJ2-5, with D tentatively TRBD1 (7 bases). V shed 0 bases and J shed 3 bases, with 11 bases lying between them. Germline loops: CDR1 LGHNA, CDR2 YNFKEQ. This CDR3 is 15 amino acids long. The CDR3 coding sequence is TGTGCCAGCAGCCAAGAGGAGGGGGCCGAAGAGACCCAGTACTTC. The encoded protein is CASSQEEGAEETQYF.

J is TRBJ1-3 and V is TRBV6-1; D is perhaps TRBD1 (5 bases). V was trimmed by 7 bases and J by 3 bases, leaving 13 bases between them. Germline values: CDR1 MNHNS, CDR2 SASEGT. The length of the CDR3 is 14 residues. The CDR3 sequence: CASMGGTVGNTIYF. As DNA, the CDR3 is TGTGCCAGCATGGGAGGGACTGTTGGAAACACCATATATTTT.

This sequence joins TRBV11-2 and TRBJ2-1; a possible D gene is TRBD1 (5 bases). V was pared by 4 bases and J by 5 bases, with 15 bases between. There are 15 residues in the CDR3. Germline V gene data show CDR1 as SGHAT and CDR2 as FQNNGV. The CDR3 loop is CASSSDSRIHNEQFF. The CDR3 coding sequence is TGTGCCAGCAGCTCCGACAGCCGTATCCACAATGAGCAGTTCTTC.

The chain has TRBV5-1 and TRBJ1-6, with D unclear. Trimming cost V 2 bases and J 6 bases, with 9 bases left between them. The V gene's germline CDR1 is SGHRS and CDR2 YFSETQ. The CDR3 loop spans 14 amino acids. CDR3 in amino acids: CASSLSGSNSPLHF. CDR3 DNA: TGCGCCAGCAGCTTAAGCGGCAGTAATTCACCCCTCCACTTT.

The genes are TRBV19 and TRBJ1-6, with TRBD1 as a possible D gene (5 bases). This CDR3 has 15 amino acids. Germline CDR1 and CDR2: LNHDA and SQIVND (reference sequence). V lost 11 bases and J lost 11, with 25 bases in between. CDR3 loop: CASGENTDRIPPLHF. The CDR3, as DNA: TGTGCCTCGGGGGAGAACACAGACCGGATTCCACCCCTCCACTTT.

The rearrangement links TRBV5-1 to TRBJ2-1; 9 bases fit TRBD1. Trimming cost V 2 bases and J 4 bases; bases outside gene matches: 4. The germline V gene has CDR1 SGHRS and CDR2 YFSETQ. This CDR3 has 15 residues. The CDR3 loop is CASSFSGQGYNEQFF. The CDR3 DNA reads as TGCGCCAGCAGCTTCTCCGGACAGGGGTACAATGAGCAGTTCTTC.

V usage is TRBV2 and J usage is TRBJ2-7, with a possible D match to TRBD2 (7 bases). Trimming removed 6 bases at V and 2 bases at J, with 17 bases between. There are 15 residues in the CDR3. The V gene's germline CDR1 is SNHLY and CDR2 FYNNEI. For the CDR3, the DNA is TGTGCCAGCAGCAAAAGTCAGGGGAGGGCCTACGAGCAGTACTTC. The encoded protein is CASSKSQGRAYEQYF.

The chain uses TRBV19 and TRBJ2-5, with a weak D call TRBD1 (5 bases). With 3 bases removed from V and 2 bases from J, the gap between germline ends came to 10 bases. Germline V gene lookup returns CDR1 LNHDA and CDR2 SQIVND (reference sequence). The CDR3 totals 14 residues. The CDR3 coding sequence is TGTGCCAGTAGTATTTCAGGGCGTCAAGAGACCCAGTACTTC. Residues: CASSISGRQETQYF.

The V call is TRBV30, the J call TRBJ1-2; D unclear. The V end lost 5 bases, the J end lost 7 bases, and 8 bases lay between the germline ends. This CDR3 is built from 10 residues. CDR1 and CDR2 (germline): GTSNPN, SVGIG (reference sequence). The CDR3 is CAWGLAGYTF. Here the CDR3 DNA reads TGTGCCTGGGGCTTGGCTGGCTACACCTTC.

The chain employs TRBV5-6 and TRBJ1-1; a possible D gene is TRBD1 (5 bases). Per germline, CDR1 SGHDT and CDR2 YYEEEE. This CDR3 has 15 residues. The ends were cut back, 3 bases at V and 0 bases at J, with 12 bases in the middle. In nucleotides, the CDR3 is TGTGCCAGCAGCTCCTCACAGGTTATGAACACTGAAGCTTTCTTT. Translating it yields CASSSSQVMNTEAFF.

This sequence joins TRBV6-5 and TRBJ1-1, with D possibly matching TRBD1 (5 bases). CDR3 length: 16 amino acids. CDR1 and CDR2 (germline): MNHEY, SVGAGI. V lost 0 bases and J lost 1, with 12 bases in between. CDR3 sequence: CASSYSRGGGNTEAFF. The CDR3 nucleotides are TGTGCCAGCAGTTACTCGCGGGGCGGGGGGAACACTGAAGCTTTCTTT.

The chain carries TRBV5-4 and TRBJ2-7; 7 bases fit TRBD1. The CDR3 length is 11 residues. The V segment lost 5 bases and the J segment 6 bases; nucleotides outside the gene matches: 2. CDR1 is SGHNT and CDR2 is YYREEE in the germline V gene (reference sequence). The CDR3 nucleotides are TGTGCCAGCAGATCAGGGGGCGAGCAGTACTTC. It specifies CASRSGGEQYF.

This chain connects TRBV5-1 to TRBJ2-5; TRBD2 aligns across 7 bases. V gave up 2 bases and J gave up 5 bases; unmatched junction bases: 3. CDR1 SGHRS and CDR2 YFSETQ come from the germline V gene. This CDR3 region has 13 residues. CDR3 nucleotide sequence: TGCGCCAGCAGCTTCCCCGGGGGGGAGACCCAGTACTTC. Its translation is CASSFPGGETQYF.

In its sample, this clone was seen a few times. CDR3 loop: CASSRGYEQYF. The DNA of the CDR3 is TGTGCCAGCAGCAGGGGCTACGAGCAGTACTTC. The chain joins TRBV6-1 to TRBJ2-7; a possible D gene is TRBD1 (6 bases). CDR1 is MNHNS and CDR2 is SASEGT in the germline V gene. V was clipped by 6 bases and J by 3 bases, with 6 bases between them. The CDR3 consists of 11 residues.

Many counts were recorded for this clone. CDR3 residues: CASNPDISYNSPLHF. Written as DNA, the CDR3 is TGTGCCAGCAACCCTGACATATCCTATAATTCACCCCTCCACTTT. The chain is built from TRBV9 and TRBJ1-6; D gene ambiguous. The V gene lost 6 bases and the J gene lost 1 base, with 11 bases spanning the gap. This CDR3 has 15 residues. Per the germline V gene, CDR1 is SGDLS and CDR2 is YYNGEE.